Following are 24 T cell receptor beta chains from one sample sequenced in a study of blood T cell repertoires in COVID-19. Using immunoSEQ multiplex PCR, the repertoire was profiled, and TCRdb retains in-frame clones only, with some absent. The sample shows 310,000 or so clones, 80% to 95% of them seen only once. Sequencing input: PBMCs or T cells enriched from blood (not recorded which). These receptors all stem from a woman younger than 45 who had recovered from COVID-19.

The rearrangement joins TRBV28 to TRBJ1-4; D gene uncertain. The germline V gene encodes CDR1 MDHEN and CDR2 SYDVKM. Trimming removed 1 base from V and 4 bases from J, with 10 bases in between. The length of the CDR3 is 15 residues. In nucleotides, the CDR3 is TGTGCCAGCAGTTTATCCCAGACGGGTAATGAAAAACTGTTTTTT. Residues: CASSLSQTGNEKLFF.

This clone has just one count. The chain couples TRBV7-2 to TRBJ2-1; 9 bases map to TRBD1. The V gene end was trimmed by 5 bases and the J gene end by 4 bases; junction bases not matched to a gene: 6. The length of the CDR3 is 15 residues. CDR1 SGHTA and CDR2 FQGNSA come from the germline V gene. As DNA, the CDR3 is TGTGCCAGCAGCCATGGCGGGACAGGGTACAATGAGCAGTTCTTC. It specifies CASSHGGTGYNEQFF.

This sequence joins TRBV28 and TRBJ1-2; perhaps TRBD1 as D (6 bases). V lost 4 bases, J lost 8 bases, and 20 bases lay in between. This CDR3 has 15 amino acids. CDR1 and CDR2 from the germline V gene are MDHEN and SYDVKM. The CDR3 DNA follows: TGTGCCAGCAGTTCTCCTACTACAGGGTTTGGGGGCTACACCTTC. This gives the protein CASSSPTTGFGGYTF.

The rearrangement uses TRBV10-3 and TRBJ2-1, with D possibly being TRBD2 (6 bases). The germline gives CDR1 ENHRY, CDR2 SYGVKD. V was shortened by 5 bases and J by 3 bases, with 14 bases between the two germline ends. This CDR3 comprises 15 residues. The CDR3 bases are TGTGCCATCAGTCCCGACGTGGGGGGCTACAATGAGCAGTTCTTC. Its protein product is CAISPDVGGYNEQFF.

The chain employs TRBV2 and TRBJ2-7; TRBD1 matches 7 bases. Germline V gene lookup returns CDR1 SNHLY and CDR2 FYNNEI. The V and J ends lost 4 bases and 3 bases, in that order; junction bases with no gene match: 0. CDR3 length: 12 residues. Here the CDR3 reads CASSGDSYEQYF. DNA of the CDR3: TGTGCCAGCAGTGGGGACAGCTACGAGCAGTACTTC.

The chain uses TRBV7-2 and TRBJ2-5; TRBD1 aligns across 8 bases. CDR1 and CDR2 from the germline V gene are SGHTA and FQGNSA. This CDR3 has 14 amino acids. Losses at the gene ends were 5 bases for V and 4 bases for J; bases not matched to a gene: 6. CDR3 nucleotides: TGTGCCAGCAGCCCCAGGGGGCGGGGAGAGACCCAGTACTTC. Encoded protein: CASSPRGRGETQYF. The whole variable domain, filled in from reference TRBV7-2 and TRBJ2-5, reads GAGVSQSPSNKVTEKGKDVELRCDPISGHTALYWYRQSLGQGLEFLIYFQGNSAPDKSGLPSDRFSAERTGGSVSTLTIQRTQQEDSAVYLCASSPRGRGETQYFGPGTRLLVL.

The chain carries TRBV28 and TRBJ1-1; 7 nucleotides align to TRBD1. J gave up 0 bases and V 3 bases, and 4 bases lay outside the gene matches. The CDR3 runs 15 residues. Germline V gives CDR1 MDHEN, CDR2 SYDVKM. CDR3 residues: CASSFPGGMNTEAFF. In nucleotides, the CDR3 is TGTGCCAGCAGTTTTCCAGGGGGAATGAACACTGAAGCTTTCTTT.

This chain joins TRBV19 and TRBJ2-6, with D maybe TRBD1 (6 bases). V was cut by 5 bases and J by 4 bases, with 9 bases left in between. Germline assignment: CDR1 LNHDA and CDR2 SQIVND (reference sequence). CDR3 length: 14 amino acids. The CDR3 is CASSSGDGANVLTF. The CDR3 DNA sequence: TGTGCCAGTAGTTCAGGGGACGGGGCCAACGTCCTGACTTTC.

This clone was seen once. The chain employs TRBV9 and TRBJ2-2; tentative D call: TRBD2 (5 bases). This CDR3 has 15 amino acids. From germline, CDR1 is SGDLS and CDR2 YYNGEE. With 0 bases removed from V and 4 bases from J, the gap between germline ends came to 10 bases. The CDR3 here is CASSVGSRGTGELFF. DNA of the CDR3: TGTGCCAGCAGCGTAGGGTCCCGGGGCACCGGGGAGCTGTTTTTT.

This clone was observed a few times. The genes are TRBV7-8 and TRBJ1-1; D perhaps matches TRBD1 (6 bases). This CDR3 is built from 16 residues. Germline-derived CDR1 and CDR2 are SGHVS and FQNEAQ. V was trimmed by 5 bases and J by 0 bases, leaving 16 bases between them. CDR3 DNA sequence: TGTGCCAGCAGCCGATACATCAGGGGCATGAACACTGAAGCTTTCTTT. It encodes CASSRYIRGMNTEAFF.

This clone was found a few times. This chain joins TRBV28 and TRBJ1-6, with TRBD1 matching 8 bases. The V gene's germline CDR1 is MDHEN and CDR2 SYDVKM. V lost 1 base, J lost 9 bases, and 8 bases stayed unmatched. CDR3 size: 16 residues. DNA for the CDR3: TGTGCCAGCAGTTTATACGGGGCAGGGGGCTCTTCACCCCTCCACTTT. This translates into CASSLYGAGGSSPLHF.

V gene TRBV6-1 combines with J gene TRBJ1-6; D unresolved. V shed 0 bases and J shed 15 bases, with 3 bases lying between them. Germline V gene lookup returns CDR1 MNHNS and CDR2 SASEGT. The CDR3 runs to 10 residues. In DNA form, the CDR3 reads TGTGCCAGCAGTGAAGCTCTCCTCCACTTT. Its translation is CASSEALLHF.

This clone was seen more than once but under ten times. The gene calls are TRBV7-2 and TRBJ1-2; D not certain. Trimming left V 1 base short and J 1 base short, with 7 bases between. The CDR3 length is 14 residues. Per the germline V gene, CDR1 is SGHTA and CDR2 is FQGNSA. The CDR3 DNA reads TGTGCCAGCAGCTTAGATCAGTATAACTATGGCTACACCTTC. Protein product: CASSLDQYNYGYTF.

The chain links TRBV5-1 to TRBJ2-5; TRBD1 matches 9 bases. The V and J ends lost 4 bases and 5 bases, in that order; junction bases with no gene match: 6. CDR1 is SGHRS, CDR2 YFSETQ, per germline. The CDR3 runs 14 residues. CDR3 amino acids: CASSTGGTWETQYF. In DNA form, the CDR3 reads TGCGCCAGCAGCACAGGGGGCACCTGGGAGACCCAGTACTTC.

The V gene is TRBV18, the J gene TRBJ1-1; 7 nucleotides match TRBD1. Germline trimming cut 5 bases from V and 1 base from J; bases unmatched to any gene: 4. The CDR3 loop spans 14 amino acids. Per germline, CDR1 KGHSH and CDR2 LQKENI. CDR3 in DNA: TGTGCCAGCTCAAGGACAGGCCCGAACACTGAAGCTTTCTTT. It specifies CASSRTGPNTEAFF.

The chain links TRBV6-1 to TRBJ2-7; D is unclear. V shed 4 bases and J shed 4 bases, with 20 bases lying between them. Germline CDR1 and CDR2: MNHNS and SASEGT. The CDR3 is 16 residues long. This chain's CDR3 is CASSGPGQKASYEQYF. CDR3 in DNA: TGTGCCAGCAGTGGCCCAGGTCAGAAAGCATCTTACGAGCAGTACTTC.

The chain employs TRBV30 and TRBJ2-2; D is undetermined. Trimming took off 0 bases at V and 4 bases at J, with 9 bases between the two ends. Germline V gene sequence: CDR1 GTSNPN, CDR2 SVGIG (reference sequence). The CDR3 loop spans 14 amino acids. The CDR3 protein is CAWSVLTSTGELFF. The CDR3 nucleotides read TGTGCCTGGAGTGTACTGACTTCCACCGGGGAGCTGTTTTTT.

This rearrangement joins TRBV6-5 to TRBJ2-7; 7 bases are a match to TRBD1. The CDR3 totals 15 residues. Trimming removed 7 bases from V and 1 base from J; junction bases left unmatched: 10. CDR1 MNHEY and CDR2 SVGAGI come from the germline V gene. The CDR3 DNA reads TGTGCCAGCAATGTAATGGACAGGCAATCCTACGAGCAGTACTTC. Its protein is CASNVMDRQSYEQYF.

This clone was recorded only once. V is TRBV6-2 or TRBV6-3 and J is TRBJ1-5; the D is unclear. In germline, CDR1 is MNHEY, CDR2 SVGEGT. Trimming took 5 bases from V and 7 from J, leaving 15 bases between them. There are 14 residues in the CDR3. The CDR3 reads CASSTLAGGQPQHF. The CDR3 DNA follows: TGTGCCAGCAGTACCTTGGCGGGAGGACAGCCCCAGCATTTT.

The V and J genes are TRBV18 and TRBJ1-1, with 8 bases aligning to TRBD1. There are 12 residues in the CDR3. Germline CDR1 KGHSH, CDR2 LQKENI. V trimming: 3 bases; J trimming: 11 bases; junction bases outside the gene matches: 5. The CDR3 reads CASSPWTGTAFF. CDR3 DNA: TGTGCCAGCTCACCCTGGACAGGGACTGCTTTCTTT. Using reference TRBV18 and TRBJ1-1 for the parts outside the CDR3, the full variable domain is NAGVMQNPRHLVRRRGQEARLRCSPMKGHSHVYWYRQLPEEGLKFMVYLQKENIIDESGMPKERFSAEFPKEGPSILRIQQVVRGDSAAYFCASSPWTGTAFFGQGTRLTVV.

V usage is TRBV7-9 and J usage is TRBJ2-5; 8 bases agree with TRBD1. CDR1 and CDR2 from the germline V gene are SEHNR and FQNEAQ (reference sequence). The CDR3 sequence is 14 residues long. V dropped 4 bases and J dropped 5; count of bases not matched to a gene: 6. The CDR3 reads CASSSTGARETQYF. The CDR3 DNA follows: TGTGCCAGCAGCTCGACAGGGGCTCGTGAGACCCAGTACTTC.

The rearrangement links TRBV6-1 to TRBJ1-5; no reliable D call. CDR1 MNHNS and CDR2 SASEGT come from the germline V gene. The CDR3 runs to 15 residues. With 1 base removed from V and 0 bases from J, the gap between germline ends came to 7 bases. The CDR3 loop is CASSEGAHSNQPQHF. The CDR3 DNA sequence: TGTGCCAGCAGTGAAGGGGCTCATAGCAATCAGCCCCAGCATTTT.

The chain recombines TRBV18 with TRBJ1-3, with D perhaps TRBD1 (5 bases). From germline, CDR1 is KGHSH and CDR2 LQKENI. V dropped 0 bases and J dropped 3 bases, with 9 bases sitting between them. This CDR3 comprises 15 residues. CDR3 in DNA: TGTGCCAGCTCACCACCTTCCAGGGTTGGAAACACCATATATTTT. Protein: CASSPPSRVGNTIYF. Full variable domain (remainder filled in from reference TRBV18 and TRBJ1-3): NAGVMQNPRHLVRRRGQEARLRCSPMKGHSHVYWYRQLPEEGLKFMVYLQKENIIDESGMPKERFSAEFPKEGPSILRIQQVVRGDSAAYFCASSPPSRVGNTIYFGEGSWLTVV.

As concerns this clone: Different DNA sequences within this sample yield the same CDR3. The chain couples TRBV18 to TRBJ1-4; TRBD1 aligns across 10 bases. There are 14 residues in the CDR3. Germline lookup yields CDR1 KGHSH and CDR2 LQKENI. Trimming removed 6 bases from V and 5 bases from J; junction bases left unmatched: 3. CDR3 residues: CASSPGQGNEKLFF. The CDR3 DNA follows: TGTGCCAGCTCCCCGGGACAGGGGAATGAAAAACTGTTTTTT.